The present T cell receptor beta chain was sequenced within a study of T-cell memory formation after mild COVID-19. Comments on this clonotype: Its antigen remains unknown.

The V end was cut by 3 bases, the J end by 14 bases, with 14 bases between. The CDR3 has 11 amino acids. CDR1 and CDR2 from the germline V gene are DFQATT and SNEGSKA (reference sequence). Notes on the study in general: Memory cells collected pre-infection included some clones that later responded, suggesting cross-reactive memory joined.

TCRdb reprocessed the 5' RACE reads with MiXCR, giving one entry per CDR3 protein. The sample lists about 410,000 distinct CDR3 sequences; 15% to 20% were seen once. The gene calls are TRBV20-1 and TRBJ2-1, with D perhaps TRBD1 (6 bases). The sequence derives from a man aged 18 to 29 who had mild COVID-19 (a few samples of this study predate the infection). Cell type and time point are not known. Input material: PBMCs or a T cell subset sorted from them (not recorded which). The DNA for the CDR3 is TGCAGTGCTAGCGTGGGGGCTCACAAGTTCTTC. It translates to CSASVGAHKFF.